This is a list of T cell receptor beta chains from one sample in a study of early T cells in non-severe SARS-CoV-2 infection. MiXCR, applied by TCRdb to the 5' RACE reads, yields one record per CDR3 protein. The sample shows roughly 50,000 distinct CDR3 sequences, roughly 9.8% of them seen only once. The sample was whole blood. All receptors derive from an adult who was a healthcare worker with PCR-confirmed SARS-CoV-2 infection or an uninfected control (not recorded which). Both conserved end residues are part of each CDR3. Each record gives: CDR3 DNA, CDR3 protein, D gene, J gene, V gene, clone size. D genes are given only for firm matches. Clone size, where shown, is once, few, many, or a class for clones that have expanded.

cdr3_nt: TGCAGCGTTGAGACTGGGACGGCGAACACCGGGGAGCTGTTTTTT
cdr3_aa: CSVETGTANTGELFF
d_call: -
j_call: TRBJ2-2
v_call: TRBV29-1
clone_size: medium-sized

cdr3_nt: TGTGCCAGCAGCCCCCTTGGGATAAGCGGGAGGGTTGGAGAGACCCAGTACTTC
cdr3_aa: CASSPLGISGRVGETQYF
d_call: TRBD2
j_call: TRBJ2-5
v_call: TRBV5-4
clone_size: -

cdr3_nt: TGCGACAGCAGCCTCGGCGGCAGGGGACATGTGAATTCACCCCTCCACTTT
cdr3_aa: CDSSLGGRGHVNSPLHF
d_call: -
j_call: TRBJ1-6
v_call: TRBV4-1
clone_size: -

cdr3_nt: TGCAGTGCTAGACTCTCAGGTGGTACCTACAATGAGCAGTTCTTC
cdr3_aa: CSARLSGGTYNEQFF
d_call: -
j_call: TRBJ2-1
v_call: TRBV20-1
clone_size: -

cdr3_nt: TGCGCCAGCTTCCGCGGGGGGCGCGGAGAGACCCAGTACTTC
cdr3_aa: CASFRGGRGETQYF
d_call: TRBD2
j_call: TRBJ2-5
v_call: TRBV5-1
clone_size: -

cdr3_nt: TGTGCCATCAGAAACTCTGGAAACACCATATATTTT
cdr3_aa: CAIRNSGNTIYF
d_call: -
j_call: TRBJ1-3
v_call: TRBV12-3/TRBV12-4
clone_size: -

cdr3_nt: TGTGCCAGCAGTTTCTACCGAGGAAGGAACACTGAAGCTTTCTTT
cdr3_aa: CASSFYRGRNTEAFF
d_call: -
j_call: TRBJ1-1
v_call: TRBV6-5
clone_size: few

cdr3_nt: TGTGCCTGGAAGTGGGGAGTAGTGGCAGATACGCAGTATTTT
cdr3_aa: CAWKWGVVADTQYF
d_call: -
j_call: TRBJ2-3
v_call: TRBV30
clone_size: many

cdr3_nt: TGTGCCAGCAGCTTGGCCGGGACCGAAGGGGCCAACGTCCTGACTTTC
cdr3_aa: CASSLAGTEGANVLTF
d_call: -
j_call: TRBJ2-6
v_call: TRBV7-3
clone_size: few

cdr3_nt: TGCAGTGCTAGAGAATCAGTCAGAAAGGCTCTTCCCGGCGATACGCAGTATTTT
cdr3_aa: CSARESVRKALPGDTQYF
d_call: -
j_call: TRBJ2-3
v_call: TRBV20-1
clone_size: -

cdr3_nt: TGTGCCACCAGCCCGCCCCCGGGACAGGGGGGTTATAGCAATCAGCCCCAGCATTTT
cdr3_aa: CATSPPPGQGGYSNQPQHF
d_call: TRBD1
j_call: TRBJ1-5
v_call: TRBV15
clone_size: many

cdr3_nt: TGTGCCAGCTCACCACGGGGAGGACAGGGGTCTAATCAGCCCCAGCATTTT
cdr3_aa: CASSPRGGQGSNQPQHF
d_call: TRBD1
j_call: TRBJ1-5
v_call: TRBV18
clone_size: many

cdr3_nt: TGTGCCAGTAGTATAACCTTACCCAAAGCGGGAGGCGAGCAGTACTTC
cdr3_aa: CASSITLPKAGGEQYF
d_call: TRBD2
j_call: TRBJ2-7
v_call: TRBV19
clone_size: many

cdr3_nt: TGCGCCAGCAGCTTGGAAGGGCGCGTCACTGAAGCTTTCTTT
cdr3_aa: CASSLEGRVTEAFF
d_call: -
j_call: TRBJ1-1
v_call: TRBV5-1
clone_size: -

cdr3_nt: TGCAGCTCAACCAATCACGGAAACTATGGCTACACCTTC
cdr3_aa: CSSTNHGNYGYTF
d_call: -
j_call: TRBJ1-2
v_call: TRBV29-1
clone_size: many

cdr3_nt: TGTGCCAGCAGCTTACGGACTACCGTGGACACCGGGGAGCTGTTTTTT
cdr3_aa: CASSLRTTVDTGELFF
d_call: -
j_call: TRBJ2-2
v_call: TRBV7-7
clone_size: -

cdr3_nt: TGTGCCAGCAGTCGGACTAGCGGGACCCAAGAGACCCAGTACTTC
cdr3_aa: CASSRTSGTQETQYF
d_call: TRBD2
j_call: TRBJ2-5
v_call: TRBV7-2
clone_size: many